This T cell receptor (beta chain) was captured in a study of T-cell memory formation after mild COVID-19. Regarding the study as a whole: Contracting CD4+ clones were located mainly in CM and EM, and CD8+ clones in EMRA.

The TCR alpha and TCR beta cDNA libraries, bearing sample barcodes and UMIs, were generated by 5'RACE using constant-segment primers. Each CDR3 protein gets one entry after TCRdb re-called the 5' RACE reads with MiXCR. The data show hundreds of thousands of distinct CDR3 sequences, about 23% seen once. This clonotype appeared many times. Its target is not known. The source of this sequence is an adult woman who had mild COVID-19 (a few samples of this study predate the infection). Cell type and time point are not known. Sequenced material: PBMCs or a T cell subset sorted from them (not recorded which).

The DNA for the CDR3 is TGTGCCAGCAGCCCCGGGACAGGGGGAGATACGCAGTATTTT. This sequence encodes CASSPGTGGDTQYF. The chain employs TRBV7-2 and TRBJ2-3, with 11 bases identical to TRBD1. CDR3 length equals 14 residues. Unmatched junction bases numbered 3, after V lost 5 bases and J lost 5 bases. Germline loops: CDR1 SGHTA, CDR2 FQGNSA.